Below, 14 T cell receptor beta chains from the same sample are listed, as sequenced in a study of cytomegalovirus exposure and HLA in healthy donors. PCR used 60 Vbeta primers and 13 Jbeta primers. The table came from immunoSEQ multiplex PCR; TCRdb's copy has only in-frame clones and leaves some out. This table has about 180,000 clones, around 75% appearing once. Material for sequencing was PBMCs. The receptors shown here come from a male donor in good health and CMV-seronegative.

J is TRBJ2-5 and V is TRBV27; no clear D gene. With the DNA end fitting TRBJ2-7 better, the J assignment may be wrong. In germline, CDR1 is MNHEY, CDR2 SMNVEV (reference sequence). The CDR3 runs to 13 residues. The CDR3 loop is CASSLTSGYEQYF. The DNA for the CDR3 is TGTGCCAGCAGCCTTACCTCCGGGTACGAGCAGTACTTC.

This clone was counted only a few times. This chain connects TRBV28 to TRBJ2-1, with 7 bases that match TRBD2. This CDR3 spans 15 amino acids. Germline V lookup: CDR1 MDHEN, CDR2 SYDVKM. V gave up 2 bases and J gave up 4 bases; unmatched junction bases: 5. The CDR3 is CASSLGREVYNEQFF. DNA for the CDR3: TGTGCCAGCAGTTTAGGCCGGGAGGTGTACAATGAGCAGTTCTTC.

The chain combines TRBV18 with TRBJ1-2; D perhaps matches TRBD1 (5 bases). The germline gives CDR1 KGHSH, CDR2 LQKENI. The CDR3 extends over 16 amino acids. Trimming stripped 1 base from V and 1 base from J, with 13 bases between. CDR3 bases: TGTGCCAGCTCACCACAGGGGCCGCCTGATAACTATGGCTACACCTTC. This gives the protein CASSPQGPPDNYGYTF.

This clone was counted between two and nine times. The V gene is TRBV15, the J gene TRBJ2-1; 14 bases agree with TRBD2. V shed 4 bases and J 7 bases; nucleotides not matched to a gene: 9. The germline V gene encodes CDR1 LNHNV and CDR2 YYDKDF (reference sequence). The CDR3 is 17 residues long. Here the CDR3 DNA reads TGTGCCACCAGCACGGCATGGGGGACTAGCGGGAGTAATGAGCAGTTCTTC. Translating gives CATSTAWGTSGSNEQFF.

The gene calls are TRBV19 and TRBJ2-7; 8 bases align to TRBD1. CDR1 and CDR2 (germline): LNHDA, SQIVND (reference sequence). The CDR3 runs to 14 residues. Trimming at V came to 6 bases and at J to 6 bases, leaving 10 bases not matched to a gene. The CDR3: CASSPQVDRAEQYF. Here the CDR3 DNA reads TGTGCCAGTAGCCCCCAGGTGGACAGGGCCGAGCAGTACTTC. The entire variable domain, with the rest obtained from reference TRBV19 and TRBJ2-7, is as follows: DGGITQSPKYLFRKEGQNVTLSCEQNLNHDAMYWYRQDPGQGLRLIYYSQIVNDFQKGDIAEGYSVSREKKESFPLTVTSAQKNPTAFYLCASSPQVDRAEQYFGPGTRLTVT.

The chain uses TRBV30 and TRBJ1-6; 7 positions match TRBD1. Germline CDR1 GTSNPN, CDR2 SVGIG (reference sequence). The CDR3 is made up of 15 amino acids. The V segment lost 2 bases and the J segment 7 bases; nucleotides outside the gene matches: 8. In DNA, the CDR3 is TGTGCCTGGAGTTTGCCCGGGACAGTGAATTCACCCCTCCACTTT. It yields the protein CAWSLPGTVNSPLHF.

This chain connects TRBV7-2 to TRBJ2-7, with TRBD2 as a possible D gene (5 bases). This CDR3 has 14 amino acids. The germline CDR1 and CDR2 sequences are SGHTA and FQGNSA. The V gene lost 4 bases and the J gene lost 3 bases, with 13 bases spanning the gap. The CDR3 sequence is CASSSQRRDYEQYF. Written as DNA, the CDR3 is TGTGCCAGCAGCTCCCAGCGACGGGACTACGAGCAGTACTTC. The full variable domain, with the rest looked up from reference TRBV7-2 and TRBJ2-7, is GAGVSQSPSNKVTEKGKDVELRCDPISGHTALYWYRQSLGQGLEFLIYFQGNSAPDKSGLPSDRFSAERTGGSVSTLTIQRTQQEDSAVYLCASSSQRRDYEQYFGPGTRLTVT.

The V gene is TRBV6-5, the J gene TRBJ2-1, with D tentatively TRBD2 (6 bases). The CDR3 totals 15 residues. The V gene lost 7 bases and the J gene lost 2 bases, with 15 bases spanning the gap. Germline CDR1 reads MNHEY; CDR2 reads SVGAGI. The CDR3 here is CASKWRGFAYNEQFF. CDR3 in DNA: TGTGCCAGCAAGTGGAGGGGCTTTGCCTACAATGAGCAGTTCTTC.

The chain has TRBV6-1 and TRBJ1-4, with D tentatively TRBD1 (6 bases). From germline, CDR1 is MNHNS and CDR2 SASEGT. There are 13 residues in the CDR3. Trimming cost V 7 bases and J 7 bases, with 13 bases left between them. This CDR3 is CASTGQGSEKLFF. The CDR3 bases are TGTGCCAGCACGGGGCAGGGGAGTGAAAAACTGTTTTTT.

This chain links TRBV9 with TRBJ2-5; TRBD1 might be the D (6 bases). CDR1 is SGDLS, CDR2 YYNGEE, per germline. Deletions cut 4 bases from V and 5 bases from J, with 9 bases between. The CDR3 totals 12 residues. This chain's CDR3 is CASSPRGETQYF. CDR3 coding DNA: TGTGCCAGCAGCCCAAGGGGGGAGACCCAGTACTTC.

The CDR3 protein is CAISDLGGQPQHF. The CDR3, as DNA: TGTGCCATCAGTGATTTGGGGGGTCAGCCCCAGCATTTT. This chain joins TRBV10-3 and TRBJ1-5, with D possibly being TRBD1 (5 bases). Between the trimmed V and J ends, which lost 3 bases and 6 bases, there was a span of 9 bases. The CDR3 runs 13 residues. CDR1 and CDR2 from the germline V gene are ENHRY and SYGVKD.

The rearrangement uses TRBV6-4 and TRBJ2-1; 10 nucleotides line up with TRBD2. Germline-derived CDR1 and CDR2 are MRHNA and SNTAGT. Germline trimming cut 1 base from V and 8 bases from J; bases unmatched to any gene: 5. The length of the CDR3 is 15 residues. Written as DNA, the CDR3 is TGTGCCAGCAGTGACTGGACTAGCGGCCGCGATGAGCAGTTCTTC. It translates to CASSDWTSGRDEQFF.

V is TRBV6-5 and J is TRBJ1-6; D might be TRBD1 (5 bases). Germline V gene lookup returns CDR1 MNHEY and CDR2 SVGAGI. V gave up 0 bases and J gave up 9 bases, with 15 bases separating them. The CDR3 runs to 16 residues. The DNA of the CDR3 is TGTGCCAGCAGTTACTCCCCGCAGGGTCCTACTTCACCCCTCCACTTT. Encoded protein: CASSYSPQGPTSPLHF.

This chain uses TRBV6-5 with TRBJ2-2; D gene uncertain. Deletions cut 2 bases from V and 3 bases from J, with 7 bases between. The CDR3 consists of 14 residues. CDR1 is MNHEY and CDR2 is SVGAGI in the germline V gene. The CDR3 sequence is CASSYRSYTGELFF. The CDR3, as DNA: TGTGCCAGCAGTTACAGGAGCTACACCGGGGAGCTGTTTTTT.